This T cell receptor (beta chain) stems from a study of blood T cell repertoires in COVID-19. Looking at the study overall: COVID-19 samples, acute and convalescent, were from the United States, Italy and Spain.

CDR1 is SGHVS and CDR2 is FQNEAQ in the germline V gene. The CDR3 runs to 14 residues. Trimming took off 0 bases at V and 10 bases at J, with 12 bases between the two ends. This clone was counted between two and nine times. TCRdb keeps only in-frame clones here, not all; method: immunoSEQ multiplex PCR. The sample records some 210,000 clones, 92% being singletons. The source material was peripheral blood. The chain has TRBV7-8 and TRBJ1-4, with D possibly matching TRBD1 (5 bases). The receptor was derived from a man aged 55 to 69 with COVID-19, enrolled during active disease. This CDR3 is CASSLASGPGKLFF. The CDR3 coding sequence is TGTGCCAGCAGCTTAGCGTCAGGGCCGGGAAAACTGTTTTTT.